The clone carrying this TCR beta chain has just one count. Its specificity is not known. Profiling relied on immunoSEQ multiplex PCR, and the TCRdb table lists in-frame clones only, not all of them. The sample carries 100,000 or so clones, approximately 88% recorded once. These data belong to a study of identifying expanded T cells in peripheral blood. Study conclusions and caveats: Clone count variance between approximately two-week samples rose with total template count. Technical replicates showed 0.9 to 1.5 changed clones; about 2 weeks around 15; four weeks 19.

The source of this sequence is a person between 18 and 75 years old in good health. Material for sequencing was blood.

The CDR3 protein is CASSPASGGTTDTQYF. The CDR3 bases are TGTGCCAGCAGCCCAGCTAGCGGGGGCACCACAGATACGCAGTATTTT. This chain uses TRBV7-2 with TRBJ2-3; 10 bases align to TRBD2. Germline V gene lookup returns CDR1 SGHTA and CDR2 FQGNSA. With V trimmed by 5 bases and J by 2 bases, 7 bases remained unmatched. The CDR3 runs 16 residues.